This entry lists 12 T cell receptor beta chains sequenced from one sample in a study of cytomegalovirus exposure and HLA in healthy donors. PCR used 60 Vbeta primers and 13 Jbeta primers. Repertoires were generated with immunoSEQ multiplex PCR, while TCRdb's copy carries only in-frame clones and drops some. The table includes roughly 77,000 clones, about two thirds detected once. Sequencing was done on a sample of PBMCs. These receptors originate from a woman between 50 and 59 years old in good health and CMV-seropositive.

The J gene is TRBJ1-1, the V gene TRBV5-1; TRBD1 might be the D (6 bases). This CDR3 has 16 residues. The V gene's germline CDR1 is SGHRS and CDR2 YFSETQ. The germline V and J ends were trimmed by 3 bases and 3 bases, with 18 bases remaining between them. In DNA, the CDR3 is TGCGCCAGCAGCTCGGGACGAGCGGGGGGGCACACTGAAGCTTTCTTT. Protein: CASSSGRAGGHTEAFF.

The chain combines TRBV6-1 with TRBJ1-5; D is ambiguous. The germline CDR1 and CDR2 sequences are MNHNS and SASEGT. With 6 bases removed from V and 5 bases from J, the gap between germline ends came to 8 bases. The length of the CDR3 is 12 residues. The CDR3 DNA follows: TGTGCCAGCAGGTGGGGAGATCAGCCCCAGCATTTT. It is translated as CASRWGDQPQHF.

The CDR3: CASRRGAGGYTF. In DNA form, the CDR3 reads TGTGCCTCCCGGCGGGGGGCTGGTGGCTACACCTTC. The V gene is TRBV27, the J gene TRBJ1-2, with D tentatively TRBD1 (6 bases). Germline V gene lookup returns CDR1 MNHEY and CDR2 SMNVEV (reference sequence). V shed 11 bases and J shed 7 bases, with 17 bases lying between them. The CDR3 extends over 12 amino acids.

DNA for the CDR3: TGCGCCAGCAGCTTGTCCATGCTATCTGGAAACACCATATATTTT. Protein: CASSLSMLSGNTIYF. The V and J genes are TRBV5-1 and TRBJ1-3; D not resolved. Germline V gene lookup returns CDR1 SGHRS and CDR2 YFSETQ. The CDR3 is 15 residues long. The ends were cut back, 1 base at V and 1 base at J, with 9 bases in the middle.

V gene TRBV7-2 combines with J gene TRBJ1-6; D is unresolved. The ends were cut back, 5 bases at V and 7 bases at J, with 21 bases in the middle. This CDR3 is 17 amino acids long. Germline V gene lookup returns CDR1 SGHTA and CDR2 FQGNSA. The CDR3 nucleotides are TGTGCCAGCAGCCCTTGGGCCGACCGCATAAGGAATTCACCCCTCCACTTT. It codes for CASSPWADRIRNSPLHF.

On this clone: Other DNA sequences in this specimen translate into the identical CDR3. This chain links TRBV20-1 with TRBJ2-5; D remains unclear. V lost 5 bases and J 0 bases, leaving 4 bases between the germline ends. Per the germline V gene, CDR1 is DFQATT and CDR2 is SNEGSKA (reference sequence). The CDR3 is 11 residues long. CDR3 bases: TGCAGTGCTGAGTACCAAGAGACCCAGTACTTC. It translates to CSAEYQETQYF.

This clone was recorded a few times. Written as DNA, the CDR3 is TGCGCCAGCAGCGCTATACCCCGGGAACCGCAGTTCTTC. The encoded protein is CASSAIPREPQFF. The V call is TRBV5-1, the J call TRBJ2-1, with D possibly being TRBD2 (5 bases). Germline values: CDR1 SGHRS, CDR2 YFSETQ. V was cut by 4 bases and J by 12 bases, with 17 bases left in between. The CDR3 is 13 amino acids.

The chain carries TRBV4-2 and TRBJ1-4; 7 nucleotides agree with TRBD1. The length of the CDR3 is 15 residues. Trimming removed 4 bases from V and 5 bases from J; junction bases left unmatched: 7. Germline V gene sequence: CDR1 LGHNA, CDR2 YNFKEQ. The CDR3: CASSRSQGDNEKLFF. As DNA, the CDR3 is TGTGCCAGCAGCCGCTCGCAGGGGGACAATGAAAAACTGTTTTTT.

CDR3 protein: CASSLTGDSNQPQHF. The CDR3 nucleotides read TGCGCCAGCAGCCTGACCGGGGATAGCAATCAGCCCCAGCATTTT. The chain joins TRBV5-1 to TRBJ1-5; no firm D call. CDR1 is SGHRS and CDR2 is YFSETQ in the germline V gene. V was pared by 4 bases and J by 0 bases, with 11 bases between. The CDR3 has 15 residues.

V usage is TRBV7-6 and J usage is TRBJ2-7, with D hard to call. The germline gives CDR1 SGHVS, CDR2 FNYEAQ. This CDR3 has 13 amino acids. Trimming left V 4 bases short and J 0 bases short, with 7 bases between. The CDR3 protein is CASSSSYSYEQYF. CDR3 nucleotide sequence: TGTGCCAGCAGCTCCTCCTACTCCTACGAGCAGTACTTC.

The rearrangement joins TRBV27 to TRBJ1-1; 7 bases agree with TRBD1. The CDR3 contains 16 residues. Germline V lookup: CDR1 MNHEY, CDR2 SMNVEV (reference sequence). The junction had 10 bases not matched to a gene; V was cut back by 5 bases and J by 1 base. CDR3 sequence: CASSLLTGTSNTEAFF. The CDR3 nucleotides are TGTGCCAGCAGTCTGCTGACAGGGACTTCGAACACTGAAGCTTTCTTT.

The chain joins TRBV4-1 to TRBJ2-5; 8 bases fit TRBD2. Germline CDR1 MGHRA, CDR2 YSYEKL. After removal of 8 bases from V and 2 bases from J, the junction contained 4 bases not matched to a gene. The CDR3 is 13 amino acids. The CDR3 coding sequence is TGCGCCAGCGGGCGGGGGGTACAAGAGACCCAGTACTTC. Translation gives CASGRGVQETQYF.